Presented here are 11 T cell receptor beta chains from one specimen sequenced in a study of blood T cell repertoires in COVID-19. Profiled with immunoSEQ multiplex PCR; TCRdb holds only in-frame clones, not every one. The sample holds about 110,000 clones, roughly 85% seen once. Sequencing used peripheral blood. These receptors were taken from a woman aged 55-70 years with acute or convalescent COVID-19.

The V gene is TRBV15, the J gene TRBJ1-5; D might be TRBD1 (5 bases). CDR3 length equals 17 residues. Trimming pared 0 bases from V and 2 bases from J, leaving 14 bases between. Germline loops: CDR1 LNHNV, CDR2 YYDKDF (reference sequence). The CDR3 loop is CATSRDNAGMGNQPQHF. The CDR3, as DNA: TGTGCCACCAGCAGAGATAACGCAGGGATGGGCAATCAGCCCCAGCATTTT.

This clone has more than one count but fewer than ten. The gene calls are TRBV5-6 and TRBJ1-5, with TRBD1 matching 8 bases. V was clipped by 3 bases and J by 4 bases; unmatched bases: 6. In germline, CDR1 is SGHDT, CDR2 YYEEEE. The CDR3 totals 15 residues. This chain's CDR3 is CASSSGGVYNQPQHF. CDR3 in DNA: TGTGCCAGCAGCTCAGGGGGCGTTTATAATCAGCCCCAGCATTTT.

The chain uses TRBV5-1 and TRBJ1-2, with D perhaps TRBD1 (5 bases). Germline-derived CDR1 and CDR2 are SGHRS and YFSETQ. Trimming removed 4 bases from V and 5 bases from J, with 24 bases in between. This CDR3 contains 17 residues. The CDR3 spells CASSPSPSRVIGYGYTF. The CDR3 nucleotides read TGCGCCAGCAGCCCAAGTCCATCCAGGGTGATTGGGTATGGCTACACCTTC.

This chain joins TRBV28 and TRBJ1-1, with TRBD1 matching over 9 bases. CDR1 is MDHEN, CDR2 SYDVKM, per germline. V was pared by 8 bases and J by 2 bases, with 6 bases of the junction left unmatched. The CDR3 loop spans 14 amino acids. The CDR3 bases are TGTGCCAGCGACTCGGGACAGGGTAACACTGAAGCTTTCTTT. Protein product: CASDSGQGNTEAFF.

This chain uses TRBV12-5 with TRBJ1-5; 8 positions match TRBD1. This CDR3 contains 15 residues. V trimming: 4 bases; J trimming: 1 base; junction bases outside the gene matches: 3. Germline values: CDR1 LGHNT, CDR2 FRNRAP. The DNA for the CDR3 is TGTGCTAGTGGTTGGACAGGGCCCAGCAATCAGCCCCAGCATTTT. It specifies CASGWTGPSNQPQHF.

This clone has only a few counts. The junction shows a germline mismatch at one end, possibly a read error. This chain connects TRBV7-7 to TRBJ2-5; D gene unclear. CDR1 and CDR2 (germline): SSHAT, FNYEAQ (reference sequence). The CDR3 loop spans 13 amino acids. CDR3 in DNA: TGTGCTAGCAGCTTAGCCTTAGTGGAGACCCAGTACTTC. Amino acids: CASSLALVETQYF.

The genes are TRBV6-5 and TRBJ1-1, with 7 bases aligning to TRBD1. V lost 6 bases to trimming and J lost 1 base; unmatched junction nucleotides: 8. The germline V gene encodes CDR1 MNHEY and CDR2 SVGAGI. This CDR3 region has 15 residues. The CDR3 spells CASRPTWTGNTEAFF. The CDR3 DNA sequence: TGTGCCAGCAGGCCTACCTGGACAGGGAACACTGAAGCTTTCTTT.

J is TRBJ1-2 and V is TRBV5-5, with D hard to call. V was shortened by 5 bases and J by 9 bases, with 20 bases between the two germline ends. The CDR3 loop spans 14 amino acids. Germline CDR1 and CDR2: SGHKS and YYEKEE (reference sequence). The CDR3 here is CASSPGNTMSSYTF. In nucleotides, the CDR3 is TGTGCCAGCAGTCCGGGTAATACTATGAGTAGCTACACCTTC. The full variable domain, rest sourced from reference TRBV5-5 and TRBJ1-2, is DAGVTQSPTHLIKTRGQQVTLRCSPISGHKSVSWYQQVLGQGPQFIFQYYEKEERGRGNFPDRFSARQFPNYSSELNVNALLLGDSALYLCASSPGNTMSSYTFGSGTRLTVV.

CDR3 bases: TGTGCCAGCAGTGAAGTTGGCAGTAACATTCAGTACTTC. Translated, it gives CASSEVGSNIQYF. The rearrangement links TRBV6-1 to TRBJ2-4; D unclear. This CDR3 is 13 amino acids long. From germline, CDR1 is MNHNS and CDR2 SASEGT. Trimming shortened V by 1 base and J by 7 bases, and 8 bases separated the two germline ends.

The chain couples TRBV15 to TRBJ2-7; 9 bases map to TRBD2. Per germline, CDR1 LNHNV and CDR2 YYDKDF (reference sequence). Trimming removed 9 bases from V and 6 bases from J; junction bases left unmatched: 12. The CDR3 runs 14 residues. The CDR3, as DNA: TGTGCCACGGCAAGCGGGAGGACTGTGGGCGAGCAGTACTTC. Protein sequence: CATASGRTVGEQYF.

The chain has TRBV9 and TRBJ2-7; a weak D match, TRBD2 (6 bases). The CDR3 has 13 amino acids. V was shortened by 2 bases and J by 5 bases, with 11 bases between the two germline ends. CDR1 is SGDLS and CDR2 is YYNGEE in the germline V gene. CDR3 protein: CASSVRGGDEQYF. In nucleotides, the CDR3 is TGTGCCAGCAGCGTCCGGGGCGGGGACGAGCAGTACTTC.